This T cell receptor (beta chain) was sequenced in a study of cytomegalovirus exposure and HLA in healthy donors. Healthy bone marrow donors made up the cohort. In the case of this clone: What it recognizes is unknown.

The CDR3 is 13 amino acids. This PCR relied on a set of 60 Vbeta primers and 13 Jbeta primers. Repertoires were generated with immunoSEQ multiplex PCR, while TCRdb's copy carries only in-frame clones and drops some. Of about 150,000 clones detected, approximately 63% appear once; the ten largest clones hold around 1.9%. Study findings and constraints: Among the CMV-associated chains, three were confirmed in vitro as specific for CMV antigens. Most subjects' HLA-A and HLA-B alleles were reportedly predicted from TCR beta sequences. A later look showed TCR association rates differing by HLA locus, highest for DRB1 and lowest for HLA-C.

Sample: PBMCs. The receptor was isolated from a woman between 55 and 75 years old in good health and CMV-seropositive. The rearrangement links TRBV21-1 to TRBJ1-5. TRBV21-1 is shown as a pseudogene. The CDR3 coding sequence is TGTGCCAGCAGCTCCCCGATGCGGGGGCCCCAGCATTTT. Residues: CASSSPMRGPQHF.